These T cell receptor beta chains were read from a single sample in a study of blood T cell repertoires in COVID-19. Sequencing used immunoSEQ multiplex PCR; TCRdb keeps in-frame clones, though not all of them. The profile shows around 270,000 clones, 88% of them singletons. The sequenced material came from peripheral blood. Receptor source: a man aged 55 to 70 who had recovered from COVID-19. CDR3s include the opening cysteine and the closing phenylalanine or tryptophan. D genes are given only for firm matches. The listing skips clone size in some rows; elsewhere it reads once, few, many or a size class.

clone_size	v_call	d_call	j_call	cdr3_nt	cdr3_aa
.	TRBV7-6	TRBD1	TRBJ2-7	TGTGCCAGCAGCCCGAGGACAGGTTCCTCCTACGAGCAGTACTTC	CASSPRTGSSYEQYF
.	TRBV6-5	TRBD1	TRBJ2-7	TGTGCCAGCAGCCTCCGGGACAGGGGGAGAGAGCAGTACTTC	CASSLRDRGREQYF
.	TRBV5-1	.	TRBJ1-6	TGCGCCAGCAGCGTTGCGTCGAGTAATTCACCCCTCCACTTT	CASSVASSNSPLHF
few	TRBV5-1	.	TRBJ1-6	TGCGCCAGCAGCTTGGCCGTAAATTCACCCCTCCACTTT	CASSLAVNSPLHF
once	TRBV9	.	TRBJ1-1	TGTGCCAGCAGCGTAGCGGTGAACACTGAAGCTTTCTTT	CASSVAVNTEAFF
once	TRBV10-3	.	TRBJ2-3	TGTGCCATCAGTGTTGCGGGTAGCACAGATACGCAGTATTTT	CAISVAGSTDTQYF
.	TRBV4-2	.	TRBJ1-5	TGTGCCAGCAGCCGCCGAAGGGGTGAGCCCCAGCATTTT	CASSRRRGEPQHF
.	TRBV12-2	.	TRBJ1-3	TGTGCAAGTCGCCCCCTCAAGGTGAGGGTACTATTGCCTCGAAACACCATATATTTT	CASRPLKVRVLLPRNTIYF
once	TRBV14	TRBD1	TRBJ2-5	TGTGCCAGCAGCCAAGATAGTGACAGGGCGGAGACCCAGTACTTC	CASSQDSDRAETQYF
.	TRBV2	.	TRBJ1-6	TGTGCCAGCAGTGAAGAGCAGGGCGCCTATAATTCACCCCTCCACTTT	CASSEEQGAYNSPLHF
.	TRBV13	TRBD1	TRBJ1-2	TGTGCCAGCAGCTGGAGGACAGGGAAAGTGAGTGGCTACACCTTC	CASSWRTGKVSGYTF
.	TRBV6-4	TRBD1	TRBJ1-1	TGTGCCAGCAGACCCGGGACAGGATCCCCCATCATGAACACTGAAGCTTTCTTT	CASRPGTGSPIMNTEAFF
.	TRBV5-5	.	TRBJ2-2	TGTGCCAGCAGCTTGGGACGGACAGCGAACACCGGGGAGCTGTTTTTT	CASSLGRTANTGELFF
.	TRBV9	.	TRBJ2-5	TGTGCCAGCAGCGTAGCTACTGGGGTACCAGGGCTCCAAGAGACCCAGTACTTC	CASSVATGVPGLQETQYF
.	TRBV7-3	TRBD1	TRBJ1-6	TGTGCCAGCAGCTTGACCCGGACAGGGGGTAATTCACCCCTCCACTTT	CASSLTRTGGNSPLHF
.	TRBV6-5	.	TRBJ2-7	TGTGCCAGCAAACCCCCCGGCTCCTACGAGCAGTACTTC	CASKPPGSYEQYF
.	TRBV6-4	.	TRBJ2-1	TGTGCCAGCAGCCCCGGTGTTCACAATGAGCAGTTCTTC	CASSPGVHNEQFF
.	TRBV2	TRBD2	TRBJ2-2	TGTGCCAGCAGTGAAGTCCCTAGCGGGGCCCTTGGCGGGGAGCTGTTTTTT	CASSEVPSGALGGELFF